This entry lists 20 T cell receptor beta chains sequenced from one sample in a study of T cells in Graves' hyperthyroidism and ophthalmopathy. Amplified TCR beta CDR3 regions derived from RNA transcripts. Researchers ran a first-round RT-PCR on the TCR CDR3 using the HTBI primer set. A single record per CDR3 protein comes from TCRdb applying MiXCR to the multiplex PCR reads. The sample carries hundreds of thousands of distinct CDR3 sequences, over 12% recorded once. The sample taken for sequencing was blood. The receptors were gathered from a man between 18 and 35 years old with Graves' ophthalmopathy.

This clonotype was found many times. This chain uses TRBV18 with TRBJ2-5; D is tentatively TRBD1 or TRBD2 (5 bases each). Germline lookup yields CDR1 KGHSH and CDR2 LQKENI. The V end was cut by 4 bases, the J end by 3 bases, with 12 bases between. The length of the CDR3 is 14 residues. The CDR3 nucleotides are TGTGCCAGCTCACACCAGGGAGTAGAAGAGACCCAGTACTTC. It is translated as CASSHQGVEETQYF.

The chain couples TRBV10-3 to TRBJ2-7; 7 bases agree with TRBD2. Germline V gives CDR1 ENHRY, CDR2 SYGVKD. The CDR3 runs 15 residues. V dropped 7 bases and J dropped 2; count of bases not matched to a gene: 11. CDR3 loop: CAINQEAGDPYEQYF. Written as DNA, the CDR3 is TGTGCCATCAATCAAGAGGCGGGAGACCCCTACGAGCAGTACTTC.

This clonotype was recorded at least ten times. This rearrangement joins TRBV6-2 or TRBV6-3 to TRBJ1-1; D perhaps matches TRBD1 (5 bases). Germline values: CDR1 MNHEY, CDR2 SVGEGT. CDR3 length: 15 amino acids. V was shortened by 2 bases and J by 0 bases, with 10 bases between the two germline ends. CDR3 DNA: TGTGCCAGCAGTTACGGGGGGGTCGTGAACACTGAAGCTTTCTTT. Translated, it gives CASSYGGVVNTEAFF.

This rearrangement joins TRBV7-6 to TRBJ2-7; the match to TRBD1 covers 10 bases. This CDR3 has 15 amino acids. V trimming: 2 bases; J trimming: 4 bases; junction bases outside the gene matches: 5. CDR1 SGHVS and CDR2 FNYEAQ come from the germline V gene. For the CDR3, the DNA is TGTGCCAGCAGCTTATTCCCGGGACAGGGGTACGAGCAGTACTTC. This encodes CASSLFPGQGYEQYF.

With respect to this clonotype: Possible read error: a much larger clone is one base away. In DNA, the CDR3 is TGCAGTGATAGAGACCCCCGGGAGGAGAATGGCTACACCTTC. Amino acid sequence: CSDRDPREENGYTF. The V gene is TRBV20-1, the J gene TRBJ1-2; D call uncertain. The CDR3 sequence is 14 residues long. Germline V CDR1 and CDR2: DFQATT, SNEGSKA (reference sequence).

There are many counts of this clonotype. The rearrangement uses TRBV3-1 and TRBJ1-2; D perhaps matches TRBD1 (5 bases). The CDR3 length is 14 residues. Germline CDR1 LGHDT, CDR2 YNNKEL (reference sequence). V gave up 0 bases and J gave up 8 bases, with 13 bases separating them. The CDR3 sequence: CASSQDRGGYGYTF. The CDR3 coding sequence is TGTGCCAGCAGCCAAGATCGTGGGGGTTACGGCTACACCTTC.

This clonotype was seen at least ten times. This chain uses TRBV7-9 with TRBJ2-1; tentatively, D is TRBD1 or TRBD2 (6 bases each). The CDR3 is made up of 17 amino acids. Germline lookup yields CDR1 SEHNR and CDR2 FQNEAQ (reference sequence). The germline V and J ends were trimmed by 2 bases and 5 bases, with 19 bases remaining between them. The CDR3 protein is CASSLPFRGPRDNEQFF. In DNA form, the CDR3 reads TGTGCCAGCAGCTTACCTTTCCGGGGGCCTAGAGACAATGAGCAGTTCTTC.

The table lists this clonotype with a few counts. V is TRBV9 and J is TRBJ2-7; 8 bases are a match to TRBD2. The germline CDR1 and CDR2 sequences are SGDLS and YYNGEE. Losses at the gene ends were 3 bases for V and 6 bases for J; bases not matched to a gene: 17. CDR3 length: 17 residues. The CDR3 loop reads CASSGQKAGGGFSEQYF. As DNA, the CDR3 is TGTGCCAGCAGCGGTCAGAAGGCGGGGGGTGGGTTCTCCGAGCAGTACTTC.

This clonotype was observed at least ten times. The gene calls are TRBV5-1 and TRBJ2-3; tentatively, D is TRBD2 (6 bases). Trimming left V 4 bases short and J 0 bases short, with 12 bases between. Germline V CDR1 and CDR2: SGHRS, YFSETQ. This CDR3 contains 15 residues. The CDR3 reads CASSTRAGSTDTQYF. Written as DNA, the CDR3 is TGCGCCAGCAGCACCCGAGCGGGTAGCACAGATACGCAGTATTTT.

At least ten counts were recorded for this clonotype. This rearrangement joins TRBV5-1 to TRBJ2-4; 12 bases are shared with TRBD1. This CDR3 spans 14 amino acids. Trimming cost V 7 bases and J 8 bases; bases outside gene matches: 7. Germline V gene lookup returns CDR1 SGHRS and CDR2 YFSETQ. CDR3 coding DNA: TGCGCCAGCTCAAGGGACAGGGGGCTCGACATTCAGTACTTC. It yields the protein CASSRDRGLDIQYF.

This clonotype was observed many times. CDR3 region: CASRKGADGTNEKLFF. CDR3 sequence (DNA): TGTGCCAGCAGGAAGGGGGCCGATGGAACTAATGAAAAACTGTTTTTT. The chain combines TRBV13 with TRBJ1-4; the match to TRBD1 covers 7 bases. CDR1 and CDR2 (germline): PRHDT, FYEKMQ (reference sequence). V lost 6 bases to trimming and J lost 1 base; unmatched junction nucleotides: 8. The CDR3 has 16 residues.

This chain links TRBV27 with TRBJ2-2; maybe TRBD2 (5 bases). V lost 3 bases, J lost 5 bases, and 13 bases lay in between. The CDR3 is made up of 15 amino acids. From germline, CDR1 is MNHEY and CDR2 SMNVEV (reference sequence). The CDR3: CASSFGPCGTGELFF. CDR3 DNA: TGTGCCAGCAGTTTCGGGCCTTGCGGGACCGGGGAGCTGTTTTTT.

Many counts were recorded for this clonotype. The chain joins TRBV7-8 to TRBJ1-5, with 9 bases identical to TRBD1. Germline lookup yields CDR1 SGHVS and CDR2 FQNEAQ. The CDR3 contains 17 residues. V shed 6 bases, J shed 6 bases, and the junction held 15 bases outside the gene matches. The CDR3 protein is CASSSTGTGPVLQPQHF. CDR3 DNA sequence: TGTGCCAGCAGTTCTACCGGGACAGGGCCGGTACTTCAGCCCCAGCATTTT.

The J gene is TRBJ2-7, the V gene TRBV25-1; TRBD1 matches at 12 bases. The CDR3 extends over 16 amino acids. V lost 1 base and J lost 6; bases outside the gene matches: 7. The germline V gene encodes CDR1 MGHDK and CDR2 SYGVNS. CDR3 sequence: CASSEWGGTGGVEQYF. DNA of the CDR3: TGTGCCAGCAGTGAATGGGGGGGGACAGGGGGCGTCGAGCAGTACTTC.

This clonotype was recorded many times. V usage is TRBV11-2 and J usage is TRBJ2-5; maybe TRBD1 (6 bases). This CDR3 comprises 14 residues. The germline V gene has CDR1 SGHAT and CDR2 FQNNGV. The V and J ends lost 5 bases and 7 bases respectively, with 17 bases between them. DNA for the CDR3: TGTGCCAGCAGCCTGAGTTTAGGGGGATCGACCCAGTACTTC. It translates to CASSLSLGGSTQYF.

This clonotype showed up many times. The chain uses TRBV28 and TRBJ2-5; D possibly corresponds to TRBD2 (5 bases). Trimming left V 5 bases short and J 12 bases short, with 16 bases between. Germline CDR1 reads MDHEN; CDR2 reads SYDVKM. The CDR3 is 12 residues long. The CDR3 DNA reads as TGTGCCAGCAGTCAATCGGACCGAGGGAAGTACTTC. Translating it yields CASSQSDRGKYF.

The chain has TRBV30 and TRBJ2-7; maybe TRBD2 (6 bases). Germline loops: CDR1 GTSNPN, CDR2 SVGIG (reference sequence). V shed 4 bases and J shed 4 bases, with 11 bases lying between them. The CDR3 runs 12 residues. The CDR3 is CAWTQAGYEQYF. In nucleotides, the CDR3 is TGTGCCTGGACCCAGGCGGGGTACGAGCAGTACTTC.

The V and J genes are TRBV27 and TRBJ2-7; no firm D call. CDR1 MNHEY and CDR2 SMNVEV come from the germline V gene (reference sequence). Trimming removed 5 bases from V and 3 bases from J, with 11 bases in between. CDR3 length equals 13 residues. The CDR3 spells CASSVGMHYEQYF. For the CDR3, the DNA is TGTGCCAGCAGTGTGGGGATGCACTACGAGCAGTACTTC.

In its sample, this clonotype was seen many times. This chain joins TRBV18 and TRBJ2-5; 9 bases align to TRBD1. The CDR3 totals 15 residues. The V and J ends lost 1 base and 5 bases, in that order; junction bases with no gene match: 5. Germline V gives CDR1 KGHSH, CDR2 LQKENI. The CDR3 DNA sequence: TGTGCCAGCTCACCACGAACAGGGGGCTGGGAGACCCAGTACTTC. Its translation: CASSPRTGGWETQYF.

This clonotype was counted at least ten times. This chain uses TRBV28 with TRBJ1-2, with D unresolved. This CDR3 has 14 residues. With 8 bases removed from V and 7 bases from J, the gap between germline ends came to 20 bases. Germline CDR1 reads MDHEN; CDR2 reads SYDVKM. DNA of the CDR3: TGTGCCAGCGGATTAGCCCTCCGGGGAGGTGGCTACACCTTC. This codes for CASGLALRGGGYTF.